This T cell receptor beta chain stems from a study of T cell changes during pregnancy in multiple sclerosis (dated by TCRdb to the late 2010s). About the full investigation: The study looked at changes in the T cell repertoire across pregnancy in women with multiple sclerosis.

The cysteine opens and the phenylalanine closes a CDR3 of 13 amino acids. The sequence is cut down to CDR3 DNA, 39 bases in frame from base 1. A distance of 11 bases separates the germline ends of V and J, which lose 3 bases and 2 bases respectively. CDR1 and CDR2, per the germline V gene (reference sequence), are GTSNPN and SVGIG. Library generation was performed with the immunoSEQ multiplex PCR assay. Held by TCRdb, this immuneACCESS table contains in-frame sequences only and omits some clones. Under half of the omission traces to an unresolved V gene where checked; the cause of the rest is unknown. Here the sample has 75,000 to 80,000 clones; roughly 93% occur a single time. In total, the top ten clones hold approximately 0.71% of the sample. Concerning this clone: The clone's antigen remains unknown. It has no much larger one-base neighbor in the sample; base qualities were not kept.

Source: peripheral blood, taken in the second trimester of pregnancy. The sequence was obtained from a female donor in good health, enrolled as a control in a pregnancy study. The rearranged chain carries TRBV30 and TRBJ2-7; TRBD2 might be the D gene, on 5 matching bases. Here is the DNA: TGTGCCTGGAGCACCCGAGGGCCCTACGAGCAGTACTTC. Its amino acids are CAWSTRGPYEQYF.